This TCR beta chain is drawn from a study of PD-L1 blockade in urothelial cancer. Overall study: About nine tenths of the roughly 30 patients comprised males who had bladder-origin urothelial cancer. In terms of prior chemotherapy, patients had received 0 to 3 regimens.

The method was immunoSEQ multiplex PCR; TCRdb's version includes in-frame clones alone and lacks a portion of them. The table has more than 45,000 clones, 70% to 90% seen once. Specified time point: peripheral blood 6 weeks after treatment start. The CDR3 is 16 amino acids. The V and J ends lost 0 bases and 4 bases respectively, with 13 bases between them. Germline V gene sequence: CDR1 MNHEY, CDR2 SVGAGI. This chain links TRBV6-5 with TRBJ2-1; D unclear. The sequences come from PBMCs, collected around atezolizumab (anti-PD-L1) treatment. This clonotype originated in a man between 70 and 80 years old with urothelial cancer. CDR3 sequence reads: CASSYSRQLAYNEQFF. CDR3 DNA sequence: TGTGCCAGCAGTTACTCGAGACAACTCGCTTACAATGAGCAGTTCTTC.